This TCR beta chain was sequenced for a study of identical twins. This clonotype was counted between two and nine times. The target antigen is unknown. MiXCR, applied by TCRdb to the 5' RACE reads, yields one record per CDR3 protein. The sample has 1.5 million or so distinct CDR3 sequences; under 35% are singletons. CDR1 and CDR2 (germline): MGHRA, YSYEKL. The CDR3 totals 16 residues. Trimming cost V 1 base and J 0 bases, with 13 bases left between them. Study-level findings and limits: Fewer insertions were carried by abundant cord blood beta clonotypes, but none was seen in memory repertoires.

The source material was cord blood. The V call is TRBV4-1, the J call TRBJ2-7; D not resolved. The receptor was isolated from a newborn girl in good health. This chain's CDR3 is CASSQVVHQSSYEQYF. Here the CDR3 DNA reads TGCGCCAGCAGCCAAGTTGTCCACCAGAGCTCCTACGAGCAGTACTTC.